The 3 T cell receptor beta chains presented below share a single source sample, sequenced in a study of T cells after yellow fever vaccination. Each CDR3 protein is one row after TCRdb ran MiXCR on the 5' RACE reads. The sample shows 250,000 to 300,000 distinct CDR3 sequences, about 5.2% of them seen only once. The sample here was CD4+ T cells sorted from PBMCs, taken on the day of the yellow fever booster vaccination. The receptor source for this set is a man younger than 35 who received the YFV17D yellow fever vaccine.

In its sample, this clonotype was seen a few times. The V call is TRBV12-3 or TRBV12-4, the J call TRBJ2-3; 11 nucleotides match TRBD2. The junction had 15 bases not matched to a gene; V was cut back by 8 bases and J by 5 bases. CDR3 length: 17 amino acids. The CDR3 DNA reads TGTGCCAGCCCCCCCCCGGGGCTAGCGGGGGGAAGAGATACGCAGTATTTT. The encoded protein is CASPPPGLAGGRDTQYF.

V is TRBV20-1 and J is TRBJ1-5; TRBD1 aligns across 8 bases. This CDR3 spans 13 amino acids. Germline V gene lookup returns CDR1 DFQATT and CDR2 SNEGSKA (reference sequence). The V gene end was trimmed by 6 bases and the J gene end by 7 bases; junction bases not matched to a gene: 8. The CDR3 nucleotides are TGCAGTGCCAGGACAGGGCCTATCCAGCCCCAGCATTTT. Residues: CSARTGPIQPQHF.

The chain combines TRBV7-3 with TRBJ2-3; 9 nucleotides agree with TRBD2. The germline CDR1 and CDR2 sequences are SGHTA and FQGTGA. Trimming took 6 bases from V and 11 from J; bases not matched to a gene: 3. This CDR3 has 11 residues. The CDR3, as DNA: TGTGCCAGCAGTATAGCGGGGGTGCAGTATTTT. It encodes CASSIAGVQYF.